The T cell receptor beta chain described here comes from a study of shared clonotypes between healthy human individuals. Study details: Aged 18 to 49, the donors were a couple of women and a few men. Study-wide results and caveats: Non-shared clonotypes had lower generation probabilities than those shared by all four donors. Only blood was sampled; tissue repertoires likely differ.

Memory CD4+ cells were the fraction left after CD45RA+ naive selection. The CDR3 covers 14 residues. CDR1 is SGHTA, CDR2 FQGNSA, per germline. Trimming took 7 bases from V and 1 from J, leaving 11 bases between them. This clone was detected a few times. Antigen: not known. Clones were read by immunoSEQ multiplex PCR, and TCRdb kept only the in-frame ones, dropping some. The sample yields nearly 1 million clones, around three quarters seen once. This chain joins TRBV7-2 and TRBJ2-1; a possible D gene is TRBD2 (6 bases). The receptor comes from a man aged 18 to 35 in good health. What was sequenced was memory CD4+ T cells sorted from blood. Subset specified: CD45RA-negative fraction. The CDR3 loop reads CASKAGGSYNEQFF. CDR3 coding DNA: TGTGCCAGCAAAGCGGGCGGGTCCTACAATGAGCAGTTCTTC. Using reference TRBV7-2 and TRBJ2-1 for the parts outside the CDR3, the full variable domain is GAGVSQSPSNKVTEKGKDVELRCDPISGHTALYWYRQSLGQGLEFLIYFQGNSAPDKSGLPSDRFSAERTGGSVSTLTIQRTQQEDSAVYLCASKAGGSYNEQFFGPGTRLTVL.